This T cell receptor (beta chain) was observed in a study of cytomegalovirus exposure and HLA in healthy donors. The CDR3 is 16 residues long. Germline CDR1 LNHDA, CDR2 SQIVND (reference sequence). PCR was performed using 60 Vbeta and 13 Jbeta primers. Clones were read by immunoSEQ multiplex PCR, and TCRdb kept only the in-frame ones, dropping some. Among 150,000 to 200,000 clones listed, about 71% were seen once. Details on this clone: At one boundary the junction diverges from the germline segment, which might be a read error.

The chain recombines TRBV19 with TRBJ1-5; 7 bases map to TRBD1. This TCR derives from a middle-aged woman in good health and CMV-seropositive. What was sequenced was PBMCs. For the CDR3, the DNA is TGTGCCAGTAGTATAGGAGACAGGGCCAGCAATCAGCCCCAGAATTTT. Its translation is CASSIGDRASNQPQNF.